These 27 T cell receptor beta chains came from one sample sequenced in a study of T cell responses to AZD1222 COVID-19 vaccine. Assay used: immunoSEQ multiplex PCR; TCRdb lists only in-frame clones, some missing. The sample includes 80,000 or so clones, roughly 87% of them seen just once. The sample in question was peripheral blood, obtained on day 0 of AZD1222 vaccination. The receptors come from an adult in good health.

A few counts support this clone. The chain is built from TRBV7-9 and TRBJ2-3; 13 bases agree with TRBD2. J gave up 3 bases and V 5 bases, and 5 bases lay outside the gene matches. The CDR3 is made up of 16 amino acids. Germline V lookup: CDR1 SEHNR, CDR2 FQNEAQ (reference sequence). CDR3 sequence (DNA): TGTGCCAGCAGCCGGACTAGCGGGAGCCAGACAGATACGCAGTATTTT. This gives the protein CASSRTSGSQTDTQYF.

The CDR3 sequence is CASSTGQGETQYF. CDR3 DNA: TGTGCCAGCAGCACCGGACAGGGAGAGACCCAGTACTTC. V is TRBV7-3 and J is TRBJ2-5; TRBD1 aligns across 8 bases. The germline V gene has CDR1 SGHTA and CDR2 FQGTGA. The CDR3 contains 13 residues. With 5 bases clipped from V and 4 bases from J, the junction kept 3 bases outside the gene matches.

V usage is TRBV5-1 and J usage is TRBJ2-7; no reliable D call. Trimming left V 2 bases short and J 2 bases short, with 14 bases between. Germline V gives CDR1 SGHRS, CDR2 YFSETQ. The CDR3 length is 15 residues. The CDR3 DNA sequence: TGCGCCAGCAGCTTAACACCCGGTGATACCTACGAGCAGTACTTC. This encodes CASSLTPGDTYEQYF. Variable domain in full (rest from reference TRBV5-1 and TRBJ2-7): KAGVTQTPRYLIKTRGQQVTLSCSPISGHRSVSWYQQTPGQGLQFLFEYFSETQRNKGNFPGRFSGRQFSNSRSEMNVSTLELGDSALYLCASSLTPGDTYEQYFGPGTRLTVT.

The V gene is TRBV29-1, the J gene TRBJ1-1; D is undetermined. This CDR3 region has 14 residues. Germline V gene lookup returns CDR1 SQVTM and CDR2 ANQGSEA. The V end was cut by 5 bases, the J end by 4 bases, with 17 bases between. CDR3 DNA sequence: TGCAGCGTTTACTCGGTGGAGGTTGGCACTGAAGCTTTCTTT. It specifies CSVYSVEVGTEAFF.

On this clone: The same CDR3 also results from other DNA sequences found in this sample. The chain links TRBV9 to TRBJ1-1; D gene uncertain. Trimming took off 3 bases at V and 4 bases at J, with 7 bases between the two ends. The germline V gene has CDR1 SGDLS and CDR2 YYNGEE. The CDR3 length is 12 residues. CDR3 amino acids: CASSGGATEAFF. The CDR3 DNA follows: TGTGCCAGCAGCGGGGGTGCCACTGAAGCTTTCTTT.

The rearrangement joins TRBV3-1 (or the pseudogene TRBV3-2) to TRBJ1-1; TRBD1 is a possible D gene (6 bases). The germline CDR1 and CDR2 sequences are LGHDT and YNNKEL (reference sequence). The CDR3 contains 13 residues. Trimming removed 2 bases at V and 6 bases at J, with 10 bases between. CDR3 nucleotide sequence: TGTGCCAGCAGCCAATCAGGGGCCTCTGAAGCTTTCTTT. This gives the protein CASSQSGASEAFF.

The genes are TRBV6-1 and TRBJ1-3; a weak D match, TRBD1 (5 bases). Germline CDR1 is MNHNS and CDR2 is SASEGT. Trimming stripped 3 bases from V and 1 base from J, with 7 bases between. This CDR3 contains 14 residues. This CDR3 is CASSETASGNTIYF. The CDR3 DNA reads as TGTGCCAGCAGTGAGACAGCATCTGGAAACACCATATATTTT.

The chain uses TRBV2 and TRBJ2-1; perhaps TRBD2 as D (6 bases). The CDR3 runs 14 residues. CDR1 and CDR2 (germline): SNHLY, FYNNEI. V lost 7 bases to trimming and J lost 3 bases, with 13 bases between them. CDR3 bases: TGTGCCAGCACTACTAGCCGGGGCTACAATGAGCAGTTCTTC. Protein: CASTTSRGYNEQFF.

The chain uses TRBV25-1 and TRBJ2-4; the match to TRBD1 covers 7 bases. V shed 6 bases, J shed 4 bases, and the junction held 3 bases outside the gene matches. The CDR3 has 13 residues. The V gene's germline CDR1 is MGHDK and CDR2 SYGVNS. CDR3 loop: CASSDRVKNIQYF. CDR3 sequence (DNA): TGTGCCAGCAGCGACAGGGTGAAAAACATTCAGTACTTC.

The chain links TRBV18 to TRBJ2-7; 9 bases are a match to TRBD1. The trim removed 0 bases at V and 6 bases at J, leaving 6 bases unmatched. The CDR3 contains 15 residues. Germline V gives CDR1 KGHSH, CDR2 LQKENI. The CDR3 DNA reads as TGTGCCAGCTCACCACCGGGACAGGGTCGGAGCGAGCAGTACTTC. Amino acids: CASSPPGQGRSEQYF.

The chain carries TRBV6-4 and TRBJ2-5, with D possibly matching TRBD2 (6 bases). CDR1 is MRHNA, CDR2 SNTAGT, per germline. The V end was cut by 4 bases, the J end by 4 bases, with 10 bases between. The length of the CDR3 is 13 residues. CDR3 nucleotides: TGTGCCAGCAGTGGGGACTCGGGAGAGACCCAGTACTTC. This gives the protein CASSGDSGETQYF.

J is TRBJ2-7 and V is TRBV7-2; a possible D gene is TRBD2 (5 bases). Germline CDR1 SGHTA, CDR2 FQGNSA. The CDR3 spans 15 residues. Trimming removed 5 bases at V and 2 bases at J, with 16 bases between. The CDR3 bases are TGTGCCAGCAGCCTCGGACTCGGGCCTACCTACGAGCAGTACTTC. It codes for CASSLGLGPTYEQYF.

The rearrangement links TRBV5-5 to TRBJ1-1; D unresolved. Germline V gives CDR1 SGHKS, CDR2 YYEKEE (reference sequence). V was pared by 0 bases and J by 3 bases, with 6 bases between. This CDR3 has 13 residues. The DNA for the CDR3 is TGTGCCAGCAGCTTGGCGAGGGACACTGAAGCTTTCTTT. Encoded protein: CASSLARDTEAFF.

The chain joins TRBV27 to TRBJ1-3, with D perhaps TRBD1 (6 bases). Trimming pared 2 bases from V and 4 bases from J, leaving 9 bases between. CDR1 is MNHEY, CDR2 SMNVEV, per germline (reference sequence). This CDR3 is 14 amino acids long. CDR3 residues: CASSLQGSGNTIYF. DNA of the CDR3: TGTGCCAGCAGTTTACAGGGGTCAGGAAACACCATATATTTT.

The genes are TRBV18 and TRBJ1-5; TRBD1 might be the D (5 bases). V lost 2 bases, J lost 5 bases, and 10 bases lay in between. The CDR3 loop spans 14 amino acids. Germline CDR1 and CDR2: KGHSH and LQKENI. CDR3: CASSPTTAHQPQHF. The CDR3 DNA reads as TGTGCCAGCTCACCAACGACAGCCCATCAGCCCCAGCATTTT.

The rearrangement joins TRBV5-8 to TRBJ1-5; the D is unclear. The CDR3 consists of 12 residues. V was cut by 2 bases and J by 3 bases, with 3 bases left in between. Germline CDR1 SGHTS, CDR2 YDEGEE. CDR3 in amino acids: CASSFPNQPQHF. DNA of the CDR3: TGTGCCAGCAGCTTTCCCAATCAGCCCCAGCATTTT.

The rearrangement joins TRBV7-9 to TRBJ2-3, with D possibly matching TRBD2 (5 bases). The germline V gene has CDR1 SEHNR and CDR2 FQNEAQ (reference sequence). The CDR3 is 11 amino acids. The ends were cut back, 9 bases at V and 6 bases at J, with 10 bases in the middle. This CDR3 is CARTSGDTQYF. The CDR3 nucleotides read TGTGCCAGAACTTCGGGGGATACGCAGTATTTT.

This sequence joins TRBV13 and TRBJ2-3, with 10 bases matching TRBD2. This CDR3 has 15 amino acids. V lost 5 bases to trimming and J lost 2 bases; unmatched junction nucleotides: 4. Per the germline V gene, CDR1 is PRHDT and CDR2 is FYEKMQ (reference sequence). The CDR3 region has the DNA TGTGCCAGCAGCGCACTAGCGGGAAACACAGATACGCAGTATTTT. Its translation is CASSALAGNTDTQYF.

This clone has just one count. V usage is TRBV29-1 and J usage is TRBJ1-2; D may be TRBD1 (5 bases). From germline, CDR1 is SQVTM and CDR2 ANQGSEA. This CDR3 has 14 residues. Trimming removed 4 bases at V and 3 bases at J, with 15 bases between. The CDR3 loop is CSVAQGGYYYGYTF. Here the CDR3 DNA reads TGCAGCGTTGCTCAGGGCGGATATTACTATGGCTACACCTTC.

This chain connects TRBV28 to TRBJ1-2; 8 nucleotides agree with TRBD1. CDR1 is MDHEN, CDR2 SYDVKM, per germline. V lost 6 bases and J lost 4; bases outside the gene matches: 1. This CDR3 has 12 amino acids. The CDR3 is CASRDRAYGYTF. For the CDR3, the DNA is TGTGCCAGCAGGGACAGGGCCTATGGCTACACCTTC.

This chain joins TRBV18 and TRBJ2-5; TRBD2 matches at 9 bases. Germline V gene sequence: CDR1 KGHSH, CDR2 LQKENI. The CDR3 has 15 residues. J lost 6 bases, V lost 3 bases, and 8 bases had no gene match. The CDR3 DNA sequence: TGTGCCAGCTCACCCATCTTAGCGGGAGTAAAGACCCAGTACTTC. Residues: CASSPILAGVKTQYF.

CDR3 in amino acids: CASGTGMNTEAFF. Written as DNA, the CDR3 is TGTGCCAGTGGGACAGGAATGAACACTGAAGCTTTCTTT. This rearrangement joins TRBV19 to TRBJ1-1, with 8 positions matching TRBD1. The CDR3 consists of 13 residues. CDR1 and CDR2 from the germline V gene are LNHDA and SQIVND (reference sequence). V shed 8 bases and J 0 bases; nucleotides not matched to a gene: 2.

The chain recombines TRBV12-3 or TRBV12-4 with TRBJ2-5, with TRBD2 identical over 7 bases. The CDR3 is 12 amino acids. V was pared by 6 bases and J by 7 bases, with 5 bases of the junction left unmatched. The CDR3 loop reads CASRAGVGTQYF. The CDR3 DNA reads as TGTGCCAGCAGGGCGGGAGTGGGGACCCAGTACTTC.

This chain connects TRBV6-6 to TRBJ1-1; D gene ambiguous. V was pared by 0 bases and J by 4 bases, with 12 bases between. There are 15 residues in the CDR3. Germline V gene sequence: CDR1 MNHNY, CDR2 SVGAGI (reference sequence). Here the CDR3 reads CASSYSTQRGTEAFF. The CDR3, as DNA: TGTGCCAGCAGTTACTCGACGCAGCGGGGCACTGAAGCTTTCTTT.

The chain combines TRBV18 with TRBJ2-7; D is possibly TRBD2 (5 bases). Germline lookup yields CDR1 KGHSH and CDR2 LQKENI. V shed 2 bases and J shed 0 bases, with 11 bases lying between them. The CDR3 covers 15 residues. The DNA for the CDR3 is TGTGCCAGCTCACCATCCGGGGAGAGCTCCTACGAGCAGTACTTC. Protein: CASSPSGESSYEQYF.

The chain employs TRBV13 and TRBJ2-7; TRBD2 matches 8 bases. V trimming: 2 bases; J trimming: 5 bases; junction bases outside the gene matches: 8. Germline loops: CDR1 PRHDT, CDR2 FYEKMQ (reference sequence). The CDR3 spans 15 residues. This chain's CDR3 is CASSLFGTSSNEQYF. The CDR3 coding sequence is TGTGCCAGCAGCTTATTTGGGACTAGTTCCAACGAGCAGTACTTC.

The chain employs TRBV11-3 and TRBJ2-1; 7 bases line up with TRBD2. With 8 bases clipped from V and 0 bases from J, the junction kept 1 base outside the gene matches. CDR3 size: 13 residues. CDR1 SGHNT and CDR2 YENEEA come from the germline V gene. The chain's CDR3 is CASASGSYNEQFF. In nucleotides, the CDR3 is TGTGCCAGCGCTAGCGGCTCCTACAATGAGCAGTTCTTC.